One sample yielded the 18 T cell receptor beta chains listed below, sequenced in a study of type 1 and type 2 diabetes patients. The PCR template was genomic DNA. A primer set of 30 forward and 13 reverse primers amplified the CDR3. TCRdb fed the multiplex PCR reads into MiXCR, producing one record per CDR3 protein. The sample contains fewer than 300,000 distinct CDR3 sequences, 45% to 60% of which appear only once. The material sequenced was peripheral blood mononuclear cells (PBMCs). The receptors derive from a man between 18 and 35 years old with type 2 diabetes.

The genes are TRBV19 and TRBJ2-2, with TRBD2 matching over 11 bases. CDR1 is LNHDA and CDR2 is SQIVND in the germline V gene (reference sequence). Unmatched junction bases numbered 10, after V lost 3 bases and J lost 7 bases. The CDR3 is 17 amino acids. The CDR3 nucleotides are TGTGCCAGTAGTATTGGTAGCGGGAGGGCCGGAAGCGGGGAGCTGTTTTTT. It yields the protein CASSIGSGRAGSGELFF.

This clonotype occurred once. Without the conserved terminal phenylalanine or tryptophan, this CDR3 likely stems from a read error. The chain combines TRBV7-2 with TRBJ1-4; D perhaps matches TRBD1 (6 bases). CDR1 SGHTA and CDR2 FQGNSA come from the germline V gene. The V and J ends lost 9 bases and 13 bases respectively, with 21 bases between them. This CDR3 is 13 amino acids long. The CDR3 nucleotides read TGTGCCAGTAGTCCCTATTCGACAGGCGGACTGTTTCTT. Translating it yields CASSPYSTGGLFL.

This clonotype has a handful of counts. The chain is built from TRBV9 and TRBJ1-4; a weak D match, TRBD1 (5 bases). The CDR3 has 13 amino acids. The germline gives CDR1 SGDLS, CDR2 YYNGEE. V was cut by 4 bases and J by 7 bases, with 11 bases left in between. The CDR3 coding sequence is TGTGCCAGCAGCTTAGCCCAGGGTGAAAAACTGTTTTTT. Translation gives CASSLAQGEKLFF.

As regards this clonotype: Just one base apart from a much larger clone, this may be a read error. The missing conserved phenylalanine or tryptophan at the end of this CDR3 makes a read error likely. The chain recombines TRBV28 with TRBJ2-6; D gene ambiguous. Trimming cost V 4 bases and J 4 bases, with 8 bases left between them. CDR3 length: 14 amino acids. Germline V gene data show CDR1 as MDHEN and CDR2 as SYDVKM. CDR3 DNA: TGTGCCAGCAGTTCCCTGGACGGGGCCAACGTCCTGACTTTA. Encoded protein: CASSSLDGANVLTL.

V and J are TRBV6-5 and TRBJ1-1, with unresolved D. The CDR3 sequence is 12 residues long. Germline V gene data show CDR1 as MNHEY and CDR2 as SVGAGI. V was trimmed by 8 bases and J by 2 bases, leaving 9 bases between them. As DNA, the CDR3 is TGTGCCAGCGGCCCCCAAAACACTGAAGCTTTCTTT. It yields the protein CASGPQNTEAFF.

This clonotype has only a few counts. As DNA, the CDR3 is TGTGCCAGCAGTTACGGGCAGGGTGATTCATACGTATACGAGCAGTACTTC. It translates to CASSYGQGDSYVYEQYF. The gene calls are TRBV6-5 and TRBJ2-7; D may be TRBD1 (5 bases). The germline V gene encodes CDR1 MNHEY and CDR2 SVGAGI. The CDR3 sequence is 17 residues long. Deletions cut 2 bases from V and 4 bases from J, with 21 bases between.

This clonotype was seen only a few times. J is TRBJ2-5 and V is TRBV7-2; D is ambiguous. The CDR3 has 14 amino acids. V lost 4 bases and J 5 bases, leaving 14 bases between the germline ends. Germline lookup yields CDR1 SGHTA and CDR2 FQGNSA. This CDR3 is CASSSTAGAETQYF. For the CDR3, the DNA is TGTGCCAGCAGCTCGACCGCCGGTGCGGAGACCCAGTACTTC.

The chain's CDR3 is CASSLVPAYEQYF. The CDR3 DNA is TGTGCCAGCAGCTTAGTTCCAGCCTACGAGCAGTACTTC. This rearrangement joins TRBV7-9 to TRBJ2-7; D remains ambiguous. Deletions cut 1 base from V and 2 bases from J, with 6 bases between. This CDR3 has 13 amino acids. Germline CDR1 SEHNR, CDR2 FQNEAQ (reference sequence).

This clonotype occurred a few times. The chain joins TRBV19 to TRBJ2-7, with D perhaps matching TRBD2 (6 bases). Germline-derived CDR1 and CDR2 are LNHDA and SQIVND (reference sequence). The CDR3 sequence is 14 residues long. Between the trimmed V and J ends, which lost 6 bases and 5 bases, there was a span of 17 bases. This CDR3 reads CASSPYWEEDEQYF. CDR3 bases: TGTGCCAGTAGCCCGTATTGGGAGGAGGACGAGCAGTACTTC.

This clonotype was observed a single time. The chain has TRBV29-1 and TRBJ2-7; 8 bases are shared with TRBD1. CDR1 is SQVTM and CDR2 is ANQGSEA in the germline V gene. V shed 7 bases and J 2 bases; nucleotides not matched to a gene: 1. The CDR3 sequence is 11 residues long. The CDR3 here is CSAGQAYEQYF. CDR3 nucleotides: TGCAGCGCGGGACAGGCCTACGAGCAGTACTTC.

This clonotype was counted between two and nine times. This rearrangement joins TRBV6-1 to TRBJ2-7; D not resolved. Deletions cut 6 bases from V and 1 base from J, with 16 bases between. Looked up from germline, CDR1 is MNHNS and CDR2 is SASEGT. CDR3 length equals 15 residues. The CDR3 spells CASSLNFDGSYEQYF. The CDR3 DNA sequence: TGTGCCAGCAGCCTCAACTTCGACGGTTCCTACGAGCAGTACTTC.

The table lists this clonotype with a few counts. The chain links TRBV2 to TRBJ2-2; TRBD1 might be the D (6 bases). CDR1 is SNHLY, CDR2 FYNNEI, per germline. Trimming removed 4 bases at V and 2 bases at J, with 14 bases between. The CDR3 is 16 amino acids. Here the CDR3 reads CASSGRLDSNTGELFF. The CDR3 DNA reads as TGTGCCAGCAGTGGCAGACTGGACAGTAACACCGGGGAGCTGTTTTTT. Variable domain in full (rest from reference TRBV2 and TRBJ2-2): EPEVTQTPSHQVTQMGQEVILRCVPISNHLYFYWYRQILGQKVEFLVSFYNNEISEKSEIFDDQFSVERPDGSNFTLKIRSTKLEDSAMYFCASSGRLDSNTGELFFGEGSRLTVL.

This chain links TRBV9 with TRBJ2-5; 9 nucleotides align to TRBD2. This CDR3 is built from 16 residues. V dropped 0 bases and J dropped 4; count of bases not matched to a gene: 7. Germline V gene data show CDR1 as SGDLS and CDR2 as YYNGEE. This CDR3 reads CASSVATGGGAETQYF. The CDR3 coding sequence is TGTGCCAGCAGCGTAGCTACGGGCGGGGGGGCAGAGACCCAGTACTTC.

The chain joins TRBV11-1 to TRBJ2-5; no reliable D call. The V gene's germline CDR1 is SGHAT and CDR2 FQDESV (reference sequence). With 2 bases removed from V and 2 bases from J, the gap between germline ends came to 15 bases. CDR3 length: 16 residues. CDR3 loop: CASSLPPGRLQETQYF. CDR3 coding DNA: TGTGCCAGCAGCTTACCCCCCGGGCGGCTACAAGAGACCCAGTACTTC.

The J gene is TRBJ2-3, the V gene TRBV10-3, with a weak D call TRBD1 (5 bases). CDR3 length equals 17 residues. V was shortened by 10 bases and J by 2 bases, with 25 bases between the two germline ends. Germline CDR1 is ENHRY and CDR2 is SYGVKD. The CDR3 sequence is CASSSPATGNFTDTQYF. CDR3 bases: TGTGCCAGCAGCTCCCCGGCCACAGGAAATTTCACAGATACGCAGTATTTT.

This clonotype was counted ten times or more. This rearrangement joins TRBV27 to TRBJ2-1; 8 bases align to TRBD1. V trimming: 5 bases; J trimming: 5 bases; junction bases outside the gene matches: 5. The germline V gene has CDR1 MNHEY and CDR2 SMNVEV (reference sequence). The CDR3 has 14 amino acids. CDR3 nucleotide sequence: TGTGCCAGCAGTCCCAGGGGGCAGGACAATGAGCAGTTCTTC. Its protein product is CASSPRGQDNEQFF.

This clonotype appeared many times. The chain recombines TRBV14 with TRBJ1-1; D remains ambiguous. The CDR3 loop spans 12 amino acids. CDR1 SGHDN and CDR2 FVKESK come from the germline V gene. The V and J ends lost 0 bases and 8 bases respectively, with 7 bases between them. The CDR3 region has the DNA TGTGCCAGCAGCCAAGACTTATCCGAAGCTTTCTTT. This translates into CASSQDLSEAFF.

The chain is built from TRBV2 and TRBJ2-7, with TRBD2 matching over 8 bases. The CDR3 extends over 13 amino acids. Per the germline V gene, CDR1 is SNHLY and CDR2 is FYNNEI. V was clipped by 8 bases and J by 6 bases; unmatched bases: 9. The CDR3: CASSPTSVREQYF. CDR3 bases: TGTGCCAGCTCACCGACTAGCGTCCGCGAGCAGTACTTC.